Sequencing of this T cell receptor beta chain was carried out in a study of cytomegalovirus exposure and HLA in healthy donors. About the research overall: The Caucasian-associated ancestry cluster contained 81% of the approximately 390 genotyped donors.

CDR3 size: 15 residues. V dropped 0 bases and J dropped 3 bases, with 12 bases sitting between them. Germline CDR1 reads SGHDT; CDR2 reads YYEEEE. Notes on the study in general: There were approximately 150 TCR beta chains listed as cytomegalovirus-associated. Equally common other TCR beta chains were less clonally expanded than HLA-associated ones, a later analysis found. Rates of TCR association differed by HLA locus in a later analysis, with DRB1 highest and HLA-C lowest.

With regard to this clone: What it recognizes is unknown.

This PCR relied on a set of 60 Vbeta primers and 13 Jbeta primers. The repertoire was sequenced with immunoSEQ multiplex PCR; TCRdb's copy has only in-frame clones and lacks some. Altogether 150,000 to 200,000 clones are present, roughly 80% being singletons, with the ten largest covering more than 1.1%. This rearrangement joins TRBV5-6 to TRBJ1-2; D possibly corresponds to TRBD1 (6 bases). Source material: PBMCs. This clonotype was obtained from a woman aged 30 to 39 in good health and CMV-seronegative. This CDR3 reads CASSLGQALYYGYTF. The CDR3 coding sequence is TGTGCCAGCAGCTTGGGACAGGCGCTGTACTATGGCTACACCTTC.